The 10 T cell receptor beta chains below come from one sample, sequenced in a study of cytomegalovirus exposure and HLA in healthy donors. The primer mix had 60 Vbeta and 13 Jbeta primers. Clones were sequenced by immunoSEQ multiplex PCR, and TCRdb holds only the in-frame ones, with some missing. Of tens of thousands of clones listed, more than 70% are singletons. Sample: PBMCs. These receptors were collected from a man in his fifties in good health and CMV-seropositive.

V usage is TRBV9 and J usage is TRBJ1-1; maybe TRBD1 (6 bases). Trimming took off 6 bases at V and 5 bases at J, with 17 bases between the two ends. The V gene's germline CDR1 is SGDLS and CDR2 YYNGEE. The CDR3 is made up of 14 amino acids. The CDR3 bases are TGTGCCAGCACCCCGGGGGGCCGGGGGACTGAAGCTTTCTTT. This translates into CASTPGGRGTEAFF.

On this clone: Germline is not matched at one junction end, which may reflect a read error. This chain joins TRBV7-9 and TRBJ1-2; no firm D call. There are 15 residues in the CDR3. From germline, CDR1 is SEHNR and CDR2 FQNEAQ (reference sequence). The CDR3 nucleotides are TGTGCCAGCAGCTTAGCCAGTCTCGAGGGCTATGGCTACAACTTC. Its translation: CASSLASLEGYGYNF.

The rearrangement links TRBV28 to TRBJ2-1; 10 bases map to TRBD1. V shed 5 bases, J shed 8 bases, and the junction held 6 bases outside the gene matches. The CDR3 is made up of 14 amino acids. Germline lookup yields CDR1 MDHEN and CDR2 SYDVKM. DNA of the CDR3: TGTGCCAGCAGTCCGGGGACAGGGGTGCATGAGCAGTTCTTC. Protein sequence: CASSPGTGVHEQFF.

The chain employs TRBV27 and TRBJ2-1, with 14 bases matching TRBD2. V dropped 6 bases and J dropped 0; count of bases not matched to a gene: 7. Germline CDR1 MNHEY, CDR2 SMNVEV (reference sequence). The CDR3 runs to 18 residues. The CDR3 loop reads CASSRLGTSGSSYNEQFF. The CDR3, as DNA: TGTGCCAGCAGCCGACTGGGGACTAGCGGGAGCTCCTACAATGAGCAGTTCTTC.

This rearrangement joins TRBV9 to TRBJ1-5; possibly TRBD1 for D (5 bases). This CDR3 is built from 15 residues. The germline V gene encodes CDR1 SGDLS and CDR2 YYNGEE. The ends were cut back, 0 bases at V and 6 bases at J, with 13 bases in the middle. CDR3: CASSVGGSLGQPQHF. The CDR3 region has the DNA TGTGCCAGCAGCGTAGGGGGCAGCTTAGGTCAGCCCCAGCATTTT.

The J gene is TRBJ1-1, the V gene TRBV5-6; 8 bases map to TRBD1. The CDR3 length is 15 residues. J gave up 5 bases and V 4 bases, and 10 bases lay outside the gene matches. The germline CDR1 and CDR2 sequences are SGHDT and YYEEEE. CDR3 coding DNA: TGTGCCAGCAGCCCGCCCACAGGGGGGAAAACTGAAGCTTTCTTT. As protein: CASSPPTGGKTEAFF.

This chain joins TRBV14 and TRBJ1-6; no definite D call. This CDR3 region has 13 residues. Trimming left V 4 bases short and J 9 bases short, with 10 bases between. Germline V gene sequence: CDR1 SGHDN, CDR2 FVKESK. The CDR3 loop is CASSLSDISPLHF. The CDR3, as DNA: TGTGCCAGCAGCCTTTCAGACATTTCACCCCTCCACTTT.

J is TRBJ2-2 and V is TRBV7-6, with 7 bases lining up with TRBD2. The CDR3 runs to 17 residues. In germline, CDR1 is SGHVS, CDR2 FNYEAQ. Trimming removed 3 bases from V and 1 base from J; junction bases left unmatched: 8. The CDR3 loop reads CASSFTHPSGNTGELFF. The CDR3 coding sequence is TGTGCCAGCAGCTTTACCCACCCTAGCGGGAACACCGGGGAGCTGTTTTTT.

This chain connects TRBV12-5 to TRBJ2-1; D call uncertain. There are 13 residues in the CDR3. V dropped 2 bases and J dropped 6 bases, with 8 bases sitting between them. The germline V gene encodes CDR1 LGHNT and CDR2 FRNRAP. This CDR3 is CASGLLPGNEQFF. The CDR3 DNA follows: TGTGCTAGTGGTTTGCTACCGGGCAATGAGCAGTTCTTC.

The V and J genes are TRBV7-2 and TRBJ2-3, with 9 bases matching TRBD2. CDR1 SGHTA and CDR2 FQGNSA come from the germline V gene. The CDR3 extends over 15 amino acids. With 4 bases clipped from V and 5 bases from J, the junction kept 7 bases outside the gene matches. The CDR3 here is CASSSQRGAGDTQYF. The CDR3, as DNA: TGTGCCAGCAGCTCACAGCGGGGGGCCGGAGATACGCAGTATTTT.